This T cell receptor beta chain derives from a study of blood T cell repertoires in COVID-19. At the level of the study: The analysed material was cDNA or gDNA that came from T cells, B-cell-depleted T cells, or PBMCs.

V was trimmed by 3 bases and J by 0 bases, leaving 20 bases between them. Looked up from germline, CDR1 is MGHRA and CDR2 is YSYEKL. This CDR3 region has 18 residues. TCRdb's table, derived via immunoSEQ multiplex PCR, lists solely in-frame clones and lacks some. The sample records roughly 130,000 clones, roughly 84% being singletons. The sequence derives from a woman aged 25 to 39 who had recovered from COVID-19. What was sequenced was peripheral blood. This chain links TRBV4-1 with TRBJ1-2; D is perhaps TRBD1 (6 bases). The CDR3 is CASSHQRGGETTNYGYTF. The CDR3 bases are TGCGCCAGCAGCCATCAAAGGGGGGGAGAAACCACTAACTATGGCTACACCTTC.